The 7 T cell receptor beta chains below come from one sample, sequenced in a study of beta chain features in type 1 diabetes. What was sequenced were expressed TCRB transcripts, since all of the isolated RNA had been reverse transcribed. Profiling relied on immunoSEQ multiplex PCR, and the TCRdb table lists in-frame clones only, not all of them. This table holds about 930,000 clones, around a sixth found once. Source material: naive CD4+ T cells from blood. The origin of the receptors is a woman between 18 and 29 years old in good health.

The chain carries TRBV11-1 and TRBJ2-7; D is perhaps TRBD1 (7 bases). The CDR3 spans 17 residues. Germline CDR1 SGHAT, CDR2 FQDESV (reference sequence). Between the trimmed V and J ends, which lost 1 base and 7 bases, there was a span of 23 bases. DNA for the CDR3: TGTGCCAGCAGCTTAGGATTGGACAGGAAGAGGGCGGGAGAGCAGTACTTC. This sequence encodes CASSLGLDRKRAGEQYF.

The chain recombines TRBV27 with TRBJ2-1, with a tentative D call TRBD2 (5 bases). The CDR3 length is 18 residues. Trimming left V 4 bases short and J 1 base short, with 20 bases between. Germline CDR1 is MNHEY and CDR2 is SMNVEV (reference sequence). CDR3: CASSSFVYAGGSYNEQFF. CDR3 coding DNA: TGTGCCAGCAGTTCGTTCGTCTATGCGGGCGGTTCCTACAATGAGCAGTTCTTC.

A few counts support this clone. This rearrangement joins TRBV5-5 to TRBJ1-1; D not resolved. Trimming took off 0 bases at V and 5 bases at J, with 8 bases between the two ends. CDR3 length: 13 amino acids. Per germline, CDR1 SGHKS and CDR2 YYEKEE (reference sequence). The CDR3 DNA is TGTGCCAGCAGCTTGGTCGGGAGTACTGAAGCTTTCTTT. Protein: CASSLVGSTEAFF.

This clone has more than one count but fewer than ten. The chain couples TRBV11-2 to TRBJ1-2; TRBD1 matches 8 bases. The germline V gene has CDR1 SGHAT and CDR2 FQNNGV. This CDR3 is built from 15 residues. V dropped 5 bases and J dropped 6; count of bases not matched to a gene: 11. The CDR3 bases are TGTGCCAGCAGCGGTATCCGGAGACAGGGGAATGGCTACACCTTC. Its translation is CASSGIRRQGNGYTF.

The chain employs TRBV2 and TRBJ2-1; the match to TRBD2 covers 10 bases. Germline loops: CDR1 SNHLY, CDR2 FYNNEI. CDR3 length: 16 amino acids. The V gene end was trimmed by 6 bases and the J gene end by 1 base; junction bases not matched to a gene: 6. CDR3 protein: CASRALAGQSYNEQFF. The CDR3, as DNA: TGTGCCAGCAGGGCACTAGCGGGACAGTCCTACAATGAGCAGTTCTTC.

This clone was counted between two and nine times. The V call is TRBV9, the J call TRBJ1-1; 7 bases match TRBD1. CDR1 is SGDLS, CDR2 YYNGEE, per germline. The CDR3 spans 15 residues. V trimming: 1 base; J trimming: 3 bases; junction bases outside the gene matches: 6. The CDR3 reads CASSVQVTGHTEAFF. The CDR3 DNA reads TGTGCCAGCAGCGTACAAGTGACAGGGCACACTGAAGCTTTCTTT.

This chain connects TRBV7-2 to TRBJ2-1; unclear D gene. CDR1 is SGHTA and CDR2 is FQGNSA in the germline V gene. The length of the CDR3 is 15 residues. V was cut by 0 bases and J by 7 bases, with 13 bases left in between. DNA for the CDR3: TGTGCCAGCAGCTTAGCCAGAATAGGGTCAAATGAGCAGTTCTTC. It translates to CASSLARIGSNEQFF.